This TCR beta chain was sequenced during a study of vaccination and CD4 T cells after COVID-19. Study-wide background: There were six male and four female convalescents, and two of them were Hispanic.

This clonotype is labeled as medium-sized. No antigen is known for it. Treatment defined: roughly 10-day PBMC culture with coronavirus spike peptide pools or control peptides (ViraFEST assay). The assay that was used to sequence DNA from cultured CD4+ T cells was the Oncomine TCR Beta short-read assay. TCRdb re-analysed the PCR reads in MiXCR, keeping a single row per CDR3 protein. The table lists 3,000 to 4,000 distinct CDR3 sequences, over 15% of them singletons. This clonotype originated in a human donor who had recovered from COVID-19. Sample: CD4+ T cells from blood, cultured in vitro.

This chain's CDR3 is CASRDRDRGYGYTF. The CDR3 nucleotides read TGTGCCAGCAGGGACCGGGACAGGGGATATGGCTACACCTTC. The chain employs TRBV12-3 or TRBV12-4 and TRBJ1-2; TRBD1 aligns across 10 bases. J was trimmed by 5 bases and V by 6 bases; bases with no gene match: 6. This CDR3 is 14 amino acids long.